Reported below is one T cell receptor beta chain. The antigen is not known. This sample stems from a study of radiotherapy plus CTLA-4 blockade in lung cancer. As for the study in general: Among enrolled patients, approximately 18% responded and 31% achieved disease control. Study-wide results and limits: Early blood T cell clone dynamics, with interferon-beta, were reported to best predict response.

Trimming cost V 0 bases and J 4 bases, with 12 bases left between them. This CDR3 comprises 15 residues. Some clones are missing from TCRdb's copy, which holds only in-frame ones; the method was immunoSEQ multiplex PCR. The repertoire holds 11,000 to 15,000 clones, with approximately 87% as singletons. This specimen consisted of peripheral blood, obtained from a patient treated with radiotherapy plus ipilimumab. This chain links TRBV23-1 with TRBJ1-2; tentative D call: TRBD1 (6 bases). TRBV23-1 carries the ORF label, with uncertain function. The source is a human donor with non-small cell lung cancer that progressed on radiotherapy plus ipilimumab. Some clones in this sample may be carry-over from other donors' samples. CDR3 loop: CASSQSGLQGYGYTF. In nucleotides, the CDR3 is TGCGCCAGCAGTCAATCAGGGCTACAGGGCTATGGCTACACCTTC.